Sequencing of this T cell receptor beta chain was carried out in a study of OX40 agonist ivuxolimab in advanced cancers. Study-level information: Dose-escalation cases comprised hepatocellular carcinoma, melanoma, renal cell or head and neck cancer. Partial responses, seen in three patients, involved one hepatocellular carcinoma and two cutaneous melanomas. Notes on the study in general: Low normalized T-cell clonal expansion was additionally recorded for some nonresponders.

The V gene's germline CDR1 is MDHEN and CDR2 SYDVKM. CDR3 size: 15 residues. V lost 4 bases to trimming and J lost 7 bases, with 16 bases between them. Note on this clone: The antigen is unknown.

Profiling relied on immunoSEQ multiplex PCR, and the TCRdb table lists in-frame clones only, not all of them. The top ten hold 0.37% of the sample, which has about 82,000 clones, more than 75% seen once. This TCR derives from an adult with an advanced solid tumor such as melanoma, head and neck, liver or kidney cancer. The chain carries TRBV28 and TRBJ1-4; tentative D call: TRBD1 (6 bases). The specimen comprised CD4+ or CD8+ T cells sorted from blood, sampled in a trial of the OX40 agonist ivuxolimab. For the CDR3, the DNA is TGTGCCAGCAGTTCGAGGGGGGGTCGGGTTGAAAAACTGTTTTTT. This sequence encodes CASSSRGGRVEKLFF.